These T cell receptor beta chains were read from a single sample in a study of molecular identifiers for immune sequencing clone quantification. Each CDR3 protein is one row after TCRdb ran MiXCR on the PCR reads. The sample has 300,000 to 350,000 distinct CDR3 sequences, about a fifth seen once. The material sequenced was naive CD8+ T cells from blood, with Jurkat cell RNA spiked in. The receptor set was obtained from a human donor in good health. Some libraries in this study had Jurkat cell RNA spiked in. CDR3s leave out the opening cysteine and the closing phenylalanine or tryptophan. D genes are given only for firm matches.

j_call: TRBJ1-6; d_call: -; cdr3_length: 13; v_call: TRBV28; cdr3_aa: ANSSTGWDNSPLH
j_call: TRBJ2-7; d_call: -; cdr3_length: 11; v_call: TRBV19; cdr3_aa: ASSIDLGSERY
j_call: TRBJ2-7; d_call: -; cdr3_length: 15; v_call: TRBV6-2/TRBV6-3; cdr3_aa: ASSYTPGTLSSYEQY
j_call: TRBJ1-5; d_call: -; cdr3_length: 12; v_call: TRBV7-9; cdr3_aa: ASSLVAGDQPQH
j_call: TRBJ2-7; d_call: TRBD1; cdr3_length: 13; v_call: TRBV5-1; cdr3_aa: ASSPGQGCSYEQY
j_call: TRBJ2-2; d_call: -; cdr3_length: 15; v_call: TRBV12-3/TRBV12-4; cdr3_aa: ASSLIGKGLNTGELF
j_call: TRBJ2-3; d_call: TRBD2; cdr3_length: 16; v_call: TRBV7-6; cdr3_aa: ASSATILRLAGTDTQY
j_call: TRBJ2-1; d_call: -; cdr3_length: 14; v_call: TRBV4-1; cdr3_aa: ASSQQNTAYYNEQF
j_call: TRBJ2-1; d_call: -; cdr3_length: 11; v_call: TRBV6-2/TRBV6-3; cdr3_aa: ASSPGGLDEQF
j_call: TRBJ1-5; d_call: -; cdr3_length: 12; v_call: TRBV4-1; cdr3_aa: ASSQVNRDIAQH
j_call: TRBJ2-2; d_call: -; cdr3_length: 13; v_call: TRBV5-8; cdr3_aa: ASSFGLHVGGELF
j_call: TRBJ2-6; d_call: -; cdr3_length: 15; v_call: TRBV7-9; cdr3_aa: ASSSAQGFSGANVLT
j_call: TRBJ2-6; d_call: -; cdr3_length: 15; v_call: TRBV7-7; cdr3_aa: ASSLGDTASGANVLT